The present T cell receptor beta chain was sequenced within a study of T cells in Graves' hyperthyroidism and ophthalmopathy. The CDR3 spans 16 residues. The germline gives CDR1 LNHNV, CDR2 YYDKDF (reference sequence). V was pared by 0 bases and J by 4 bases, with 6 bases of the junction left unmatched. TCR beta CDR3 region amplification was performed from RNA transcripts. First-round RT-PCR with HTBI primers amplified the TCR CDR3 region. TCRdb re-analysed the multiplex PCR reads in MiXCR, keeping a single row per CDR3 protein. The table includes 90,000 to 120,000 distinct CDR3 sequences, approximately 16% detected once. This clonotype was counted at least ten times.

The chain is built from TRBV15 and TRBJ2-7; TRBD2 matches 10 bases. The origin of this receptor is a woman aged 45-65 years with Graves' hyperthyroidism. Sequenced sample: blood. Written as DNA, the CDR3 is TGTGCCACCAGCAGAGATCTAGCGGGAGTCGGTTACGAGCAGTACTTC. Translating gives CATSRDLAGVGYEQYF.